Shown below are 5 T cell receptor beta chains from a single sample sequenced in a study of shared T cell receptors in the human thymus. The method was immunoSEQ multiplex PCR; TCRdb's version includes in-frame clones alone and lacks a portion of them. Of more than 550,000 clones listed, over 75% are singletons. This sample was also put to use in a study of human thymus T cells.

Sequenced input: thymocytes. The source of these receptors is a girl under two years old with a congenital heart defect.

J is TRBJ2-7 and V is TRBV9, with 7 bases that match TRBD1. Germline V gene data show CDR1 as SGDLS and CDR2 as YYNGEE. The CDR3 contains 11 residues. With 7 bases clipped from V and 2 bases from J, the junction kept 0 bases outside the gene matches. CDR3 in DNA: TGTGCCAGCGGGACAGCCTACGAGCAGTACTTC. Protein: CASGTAYEQYF.

The chain employs TRBV19 and TRBJ1-1, with D maybe TRBD1 (5 bases). The CDR3 runs to 13 residues. The germline V gene encodes CDR1 LNHDA and CDR2 SQIVND (reference sequence). V was trimmed by 6 bases and J by 6 bases, leaving 14 bases between them. Here the CDR3 reads CASRGTQGPEAFF. For the CDR3, the DNA is TGTGCCAGTAGGGGGACTCAAGGGCCTGAAGCTTTCTTT.

The V and J genes are TRBV9 and TRBJ2-3; 11 nucleotides agree with TRBD1. Germline trimming cut 2 bases from V and 1 base from J; bases unmatched to any gene: 21. Germline values: CDR1 SGDLS, CDR2 YYNGEE. The CDR3 totals 22 residues. The DNA of the CDR3 is TGTGCCAGCAGCGTGGGACAGGGGGAGCCTCCCCCCCCTTCCAAGGGCACAGATACGCAGTATTTT. This encodes CASSVGQGEPPPPSKGTDTQYF.

About this clone itself: Other DNA sequences in this specimen translate into the identical CDR3. The chain uses TRBV7-9 and TRBJ2-7; TRBD1 matches at 8 bases. The germline CDR1 and CDR2 sequences are SEHNR and FQNEAQ (reference sequence). The CDR3 sequence is 14 residues long. The V and J ends lost 5 bases and 0 bases, in that order; junction bases with no gene match: 3. The CDR3 reads CASSADRGSYEQYF. CDR3 DNA sequence: TGTGCCAGCAGCGCCGACAGGGGCTCCTACGAGCAGTACTTC.

The CDR3 sequence: CASSYGTGILDGYTF. The CDR3 bases are TGTGCCAGCAGTTACGGTACAGGGATATTAGATGGCTACACCTTC. The chain employs TRBV6-6 and TRBJ1-2; a possible D gene is TRBD1 (6 bases). Trimming stripped 2 bases from V and 6 bases from J, with 16 bases between. The CDR3 length is 15 residues. Germline loops: CDR1 MNHNY, CDR2 SVGAGI (reference sequence).